A single sample is the source of the 23 T cell receptor beta chains below, sequenced in a study of radiation and T cells in renal cell carcinoma. Indicated time point: blood 4 weeks post-SBRT, at nephrectomy. The treatment denotes: 15 Gy SBRT to primary tumor, nephrectomy 4 weeks later. Clones were read by immunoSEQ multiplex PCR, and TCRdb kept only the in-frame ones, dropping some. Here the sample spans roughly 170,000 clones, around 89% being singletons. The sample was blood, taken from a patient whose treatment included radiotherapy and nephrectomy. All receptors come from a woman aged 45-60 years with renal cell carcinoma.

The chain is built from TRBV11-3 and TRBJ2-7, with D perhaps matching TRBD2 (7 bases). This CDR3 is built from 13 residues. Germline assignment: CDR1 SGHNT and CDR2 YENEEA. The germline V and J ends were trimmed by 3 bases and 6 bases, with 12 bases remaining between them. In nucleotides, the CDR3 is TGTGCCAGCAGCTTCGGGGGGCGCGGCGAGCAGTACTTC. This codes for CASSFGGRGEQYF.

The genes are TRBV18 and TRBJ2-7; 7 bases line up with TRBD1. The CDR3 is made up of 15 amino acids. Germline values: CDR1 KGHSH, CDR2 LQKENI. Unmatched junction bases numbered 6, after V lost 1 base and J lost 3 bases. CDR3 bases: TGTGCCAGCTCACCACGCCGGGACAGACACTACGAGCAGTACTTC. Translated, it gives CASSPRRDRHYEQYF.

In DNA, the CDR3 is TGTGCCAGCAGTGGACAGTTCCTGACCAAAAACATTCAGTACTTC. This gives the protein CASSGQFLTKNIQYF. This chain joins TRBV25-1 and TRBJ2-4; the D gene is possibly TRBD1 (5 bases). This CDR3 comprises 15 residues. V was cut by 4 bases and J by 2 bases, with 12 bases left in between. CDR1 MGHDK and CDR2 SYGVNS come from the germline V gene. Using reference TRBV25-1 and TRBJ2-4 for the parts outside the CDR3, the full variable domain is EADIYQTPRYLVIGTGKKITLECSQTMGHDKMYWYQQDPGMELHLIHYSYGVNSTEKGDLSSESTVSRIRTEHFPLTLESARPSHTSQYLCASSGQFLTKNIQYFGAGTRLSVL.

There are a few counts of this clone. This chain links TRBV21-1 with TRBJ1-5. TRBV21-1 represents a pseudogene. The CDR3 consists of 15 residues. The CDR3 loop reads CASSRTSQTNQPQHF. In DNA form, the CDR3 reads TGTGCCAGCAGCCGAACCTCTCAGACCAATCAGCCCCAGCATTTT.

The rearrangement joins TRBV2 to TRBJ2-7, with D tentatively TRBD2 (5 bases). V was shortened by 6 bases and J by 3 bases, with 9 bases between the two germline ends. The CDR3 runs to 12 residues. Germline V gives CDR1 SNHLY, CDR2 FYNNEI. The CDR3 spells CASRAGNYEQYF. Here the CDR3 DNA reads TGTGCCAGCAGAGCCGGGAACTACGAGCAGTACTTC.

V is TRBV18 and J is TRBJ2-5, with no clear D. The ends were cut back, 3 bases at V and 5 bases at J, with 13 bases in the middle. Per germline, CDR1 KGHSH and CDR2 LQKENI. This CDR3 is built from 14 residues. CDR3 DNA: TGTGCCAGCTCACCCGGGTCCCGTGGGGAGACCCAGTACTTC. Translating gives CASSPGSRGETQYF.

The rearrangement links TRBV7-9 to TRBJ2-5; D is unclear. The germline gives CDR1 SEHNR, CDR2 FQNEAQ (reference sequence). The CDR3 runs 12 residues. V lost 1 base, J lost 4 bases, and 4 bases lay in between. CDR3 in DNA: TGTGCCAGCAGCTTAGGGAGAGAGACCCAGTACTTC. Translation gives CASSLGRETQYF. Filled out from reference TRBV7-9 and TRBJ2-5, the complete variable domain reads DTGVSQNPRHKITKRGQNVTFRCDPISEHNRLYWYRQTLGQGPEFLTYFQNEAQLEKSRLLSDRFSAERPKGSFSTLEIQRTEQGDSAMYLCASSLGRETQYFGPGTRLLVL.

J is TRBJ2-7 and V is TRBV29-1; no reliable D call. This CDR3 spans 11 amino acids. Trimming shortened V by 7 bases and J by 4 bases, and 11 bases separated the two germline ends. Germline V CDR1 and CDR2: SQVTM, ANQGSEA. This CDR3 is CSALVGYEQYF. The CDR3 region has the DNA TGCAGCGCCTTAGTGGGGTACGAGCAGTACTTC.

The genes are TRBV11-2 and TRBJ1-2; D is ambiguous. Deletions cut 1 base from V and 4 bases from J, with 13 bases between. Per germline, CDR1 SGHAT and CDR2 FQNNGV. The CDR3 has 15 amino acids. CDR3 DNA sequence: TGTGCCAGCAGCTTAGGGAGGGCTGATTTCTATGGCTACACCTTC. Protein sequence: CASSLGRADFYGYTF.

This clone came up a few times. The same CDR3 can be traced to other DNA sequences in this sample. The chain carries TRBV11-2 and TRBJ2-5, with D possibly being TRBD2 (6 bases). Germline-derived CDR1 and CDR2 are SGHAT and FQNNGV. Trimming removed 5 bases from V and 2 bases from J, with 12 bases in between. The CDR3 is 14 amino acids. The CDR3 is CASSRGGGQETQYF. The CDR3 DNA reads as TGTGCCAGCAGCCGCGGTGGGGGGCAAGAGACCCAGTACTTC.

This chain joins TRBV4-1 and TRBJ2-6; 10 positions match TRBD1. V dropped 1 base and J dropped 0; count of bases not matched to a gene: 6. Germline V CDR1 and CDR2: MGHRA, YSYEKL. CDR3 length: 19 residues. In DNA form, the CDR3 reads TGCGCCAGCAGCCAAGGCGGACAGGGGGACTCCTCTGGGGCCAACGTCCTGACTTTC. Protein sequence: CASSQGGQGDSSGANVLTF.

The genes are TRBV7-9 and TRBJ2-1, with D tentatively TRBD1 (5 bases). Germline V gives CDR1 SEHNR, CDR2 FQNEAQ (reference sequence). The V gene lost 2 bases and the J gene lost 2 bases, with 10 bases spanning the gap. The CDR3 loop spans 15 amino acids. The CDR3 is CASSLQGPAYNEQFF. The CDR3 region has the DNA TGTGCCAGCAGCTTACAGGGTCCGGCCTACAATGAGCAGTTCTTC.

The chain recombines TRBV29-1 with TRBJ1-2; 9 bases match TRBD1. The CDR3 has 13 amino acids. Germline CDR1 is SQVTM and CDR2 is ANQGSEA. V was pared by 4 bases and J by 6 bases, with 6 bases of the junction left unmatched. The CDR3 loop reads CSVGTGAWDGYTF. DNA of the CDR3: TGCAGCGTTGGGACAGGGGCTTGGGATGGCTACACCTTC.

The genes are TRBV29-1 and TRBJ2-7, with 10 bases aligning to TRBD1. Trimming removed 5 bases from V and 5 bases from J; junction bases left unmatched: 6. The CDR3 loop spans 13 amino acids. CDR1 is SQVTM, CDR2 ANQGSEA, per germline. The CDR3 region has the DNA TGCAGCGTTCACTTGGACAGGGGGAACGAGCAGTACTTC. Its translation is CSVHLDRGNEQYF.

The chain joins TRBV10-1 to TRBJ2-7, with TRBD1 matching 8 bases. The CDR3 has 16 residues. V dropped 2 bases and J dropped 7; count of bases not matched to a gene: 13. The germline CDR1 and CDR2 sequences are WNHNN and SYGVQD (reference sequence). The DNA for the CDR3 is TGCGCCAGCAGTGAGGAGGGGGGACAGGATCTCTGGGAGCAGTACTTC. Amino acids: CASSEEGGQDLWEQYF.

The V gene is TRBV6-5, the J gene TRBJ1-1, with D possibly TRBD1 on 5 matching bases. The CDR3 runs to 15 residues. Trimming took off 0 bases at V and 6 bases at J, with 14 bases between the two ends. Germline V gives CDR1 MNHEY, CDR2 SVGAGI. The CDR3 DNA is TGTGCCAGCAGTTACTCGGGGTCACGGGGACCTGAAGCTTTCTTT. It encodes CASSYSGSRGPEAFF.

This clone was seen only once. The genes are TRBV7-2 and TRBJ2-7, with 9 bases aligning to TRBD1. Germline V gives CDR1 SGHTA, CDR2 FQGNSA. This CDR3 region has 12 residues. The trim removed 5 bases at V and 13 bases at J, leaving 9 bases unmatched. The CDR3 region is CASSPGTGKEYF. The CDR3 nucleotides read TGTGCCAGCAGCCCAGGGACAGGGAAAGAATACTTC.

The chain uses TRBV11-1 and TRBJ2-1; 7 bases are a match to TRBD1. There are 13 residues in the CDR3. CDR1 is SGHAT and CDR2 is FQDESV in the germline V gene (reference sequence). V was clipped by 5 bases and J by 4 bases; unmatched bases: 2. DNA for the CDR3: TGTGCCAGCAGCAAGGGACAGTACAATGAGCAGTTCTTC. Protein sequence: CASSKGQYNEQFF. Full variable domain (remainder filled in from reference TRBV11-1 and TRBJ2-1): EAEVAQSPRYKITEKSQAVAFWCDPISGHATLYWYRQILGQGPELLVQFQDESVVDDSQLPKDRFSAERLKGVDSTLKIQPAELGDSAMYLCASSKGQYNEQFFGPGTRLTVL.

The chain uses TRBV18 and TRBJ2-7, with 14 bases fitting TRBD2. The CDR3 contains 18 residues. V was clipped by 6 bases and J by 1 base; unmatched bases: 11. CDR1 and CDR2 from the germline V gene are KGHSH and LQKENI. CDR3 bases: TGTGCCAGCTCCCCAAAGTTAGGACTAGCGGGGGGATCCTACGAGCAGTACTTC. Encoded protein: CASSPKLGLAGGSYEQYF.

The chain recombines TRBV5-1 with TRBJ1-3; 7 bases match TRBD1. Per germline, CDR1 SGHRS and CDR2 YFSETQ. Trimming cost V 0 bases and J 0 bases; bases outside gene matches: 3. The CDR3 length is 16 residues. The chain's CDR3 is CASSLAGGSSGNTIYF. The CDR3 DNA sequence: TGCGCCAGCAGCTTGGCAGGGGGATCCTCTGGAAACACCATATATTTT.

The chain joins TRBV11-2 to TRBJ2-2; 7 positions match TRBD2. CDR3 size: 15 residues. Germline V gene sequence: CDR1 SGHAT, CDR2 FQNNGV. The V gene end was trimmed by 3 bases and the J gene end by 0 bases; junction bases not matched to a gene: 1. The CDR3 protein is CASSLSGTNTGELFF. CDR3 DNA: TGTGCCAGCAGCTTGAGCGGGACGAACACCGGGGAGCTGTTTTTT.

CDR3 in DNA: TGTGCCAGCAGCGTTACCGGGGGGCTTCCTCAAGAGACCCAGTACTTC. Encoded protein: CASSVTGGLPQETQYF. This chain uses TRBV9 with TRBJ2-5, with D possibly being TRBD2 (7 bases). Germline lookup yields CDR1 SGDLS and CDR2 YYNGEE. Trimming left V 2 bases short and J 2 bases short, with 16 bases between. The CDR3 extends over 16 amino acids.

The genes are TRBV30 and TRBJ2-5, with D perhaps TRBD2 (7 bases). V dropped 2 bases and J dropped 1 base, with 14 bases sitting between them. The CDR3 has 15 residues. Germline CDR1 and CDR2: GTSNPN and SVGIG (reference sequence). CDR3 in amino acids: CAWSRGGPPQETQYF. The CDR3 nucleotides read TGTGCCTGGAGTAGGGGGGGTCCCCCCCAAGAGACCCAGTACTTC.